Below, 31 T cell receptor beta chains from the same sample are listed, as sequenced in a study of blood T cell repertoires in COVID-19. This table comes from immunoSEQ multiplex PCR, and its TCRdb copy is limited to in-frame clones, with some not included. This table has fewer than 500,000 clones, about 85% appearing once. The sequencing sample was made of PBMCs or T cells enriched from blood (not recorded which). The source is a young woman with acute COVID-19.

The chain combines TRBV7-2 with TRBJ1-2, with 8 bases fitting TRBD1. V shed 8 bases, J shed 10 bases, and the junction held 12 bases outside the gene matches. The CDR3 length is 13 residues. Per the germline V gene, CDR1 is SGHTA and CDR2 is FQGNSA. The CDR3 loop reads CASVGDRGILYTF. The CDR3 region has the DNA TGTGCCAGCGTGGGAGACAGGGGCATCCTCTACACCTTC.

The chain has TRBV5-6 and TRBJ1-2; 10 nucleotides agree with TRBD1. Germline values: CDR1 SGHDT, CDR2 YYEEEE. This CDR3 spans 17 amino acids. The V segment lost 1 base and the J segment 4 bases; nucleotides outside the gene matches: 10. CDR3 coding DNA: TGTGCCAGCAGCTTGTTGGGACAGGGGTTCGCGAGCTATGGCTACACCTTC. Translated: CASSLLGQGFASYGYTF.

V and J are TRBV15 and TRBJ1-2, with 7 bases lining up with TRBD1. CDR1 and CDR2 (germline): LNHNV, YYDKDF (reference sequence). V gave up 0 bases and J gave up 5 bases; unmatched junction bases: 6. This CDR3 contains 15 residues. CDR3 nucleotide sequence: TGTGCCACCAGCAGAGAAGGGGGCTGTATGTATGGCTACACCTTC. Encoded protein: CATSREGGCMYGYTF.

The chain combines TRBV5-1 with TRBJ2-1; TRBD1 matches 9 bases. J was trimmed by 2 bases and V by 4 bases; bases with no gene match: 4. Germline CDR1 is SGHRS and CDR2 is YFSETQ. The CDR3 spans 15 residues. CDR3 bases: TGCGCCAGCAGCCGAGGGACAGGGACCTACAATGAGCAGTTCTTC. Amino acids: CASSRGTGTYNEQFF. Complete variable domain (other parts from reference TRBV5-1 and TRBJ2-1): KAGVTQTPRYLIKTRGQQVTLSCSPISGHRSVSWYQQTPGQGLQFLFEYFSETQRNKGNFPGRFSGRQFSNSRSEMNVSTLELGDSALYLCASSRGTGTYNEQFFGPGTRLTVL.

The rearrangement uses TRBV15 and TRBJ1-1; TRBD1 matches at 8 bases. J gave up 3 bases and V 5 bases, and 2 bases lay outside the gene matches. The germline V gene encodes CDR1 LNHNV and CDR2 YYDKDF (reference sequence). CDR3 length: 13 amino acids. CDR3 nucleotides: TGTGCCACCAGCCCAGGGGGCTACACTGAAGCTTTCTTT. This encodes CATSPGGYTEAFF.

This clone was picked up one time. This sequence joins TRBV19 and TRBJ2-7; D not resolved. Germline-derived CDR1 and CDR2 are LNHDA and SQIVND (reference sequence). Trimming took 3 bases from V and 1 from J, leaving 10 bases between them. This CDR3 spans 14 amino acids. The CDR3 sequence: CASSIFGQSYEQYF. DNA of the CDR3: TGTGCCAGTAGTATTTTTGGGCAGTCCTACGAGCAGTACTTC.

The CDR3 sequence: CASFRGQNTEAFF. CDR3 DNA sequence: TGTGCCAGCTTCCGAGGACAGAACACTGAAGCTTTCTTT. This chain joins TRBV18 and TRBJ1-1; D is perhaps TRBD1 (5 bases). Germline values: CDR1 KGHSH, CDR2 LQKENI. Trimming removed 7 bases at V and 1 base at J, with 10 bases between. The CDR3 is made up of 13 amino acids.

The rearrangement uses TRBV5-1 and TRBJ2-5, with a tentative D call TRBD2 (7 bases). Germline V gene data show CDR1 as SGHRS and CDR2 as YFSETQ. Trimming removed 4 bases at V and 2 bases at J, with 18 bases between. CDR3 size: 16 residues. The CDR3 region is CASSGGQAGIQETQYF. CDR3 sequence (DNA): TGCGCCAGCAGCGGGGGACAAGCGGGGATACAAGAGACCCAGTACTTC.

As DNA, the CDR3 is TGTGCCAGCAGCTTGAGGCTAGCGGGAGGGCCGTCCAATGAGCAGTTCTTC. It specifies CASSLRLAGGPSNEQFF. The chain links TRBV5-4 to TRBJ2-1, with 12 nucleotides matching TRBD2. The CDR3 has 17 amino acids. J gave up 6 bases and V 1 base, and 8 bases lay outside the gene matches. Looked up from germline, CDR1 is SGHNT and CDR2 is YYREEE (reference sequence). The full variable domain, with the rest looked up from reference TRBV5-4 and TRBJ2-1, is ETGVTQSPTHLIKTRGQQVTLRCSSQSGHNTVSWYQQALGQGPQFIFQYYREEENGRGNFPPRFSGLQFPNYSSELNVNALELDDSALYLCASSLRLAGGPSNEQFFGPGTRLTVL.

This clone occurred a few times. The V and J genes are TRBV19 and TRBJ1-2; D perhaps matches TRBD1 (6 bases). Germline-derived CDR1 and CDR2 are LNHDA and SQIVND (reference sequence). Trimming stripped 4 bases from V and 6 bases from J, with 12 bases between. CDR3 length equals 13 residues. CDR3 in amino acids: CASSKSQGNGYTF. DNA for the CDR3: TGTGCCAGTAGTAAAAGTCAGGGGAATGGCTACACCTTC. Full variable domain (rest looked up from reference TRBV19 and TRBJ1-2): DGGITQSPKYLFRKEGQNVTLSCEQNLNHDAMYWYRQDPGQGLRLIYYSQIVNDFQKGDIAEGYSVSREKKESFPLTVTSAQKNPTAFYLCASSKSQGNGYTFGSGTRLTVV.

This chain connects TRBV28 to TRBJ1-1; perhaps TRBD1 as D (5 bases). The CDR3 spans 13 residues. The germline V gene has CDR1 MDHEN and CDR2 SYDVKM. The germline V and J ends were trimmed by 2 bases and 4 bases, with 8 bases remaining between them. The CDR3 nucleotides are TGTGCCAGCAGTTTACAGGGTAGCACTGAAGCTTTCTTT. This sequence encodes CASSLQGSTEAFF.

This clone was counted between two and nine times. The chain has TRBV2 and TRBJ1-2, with 7 positions matching TRBD1. V lost 6 bases, J lost 2 bases, and 6 bases stayed unmatched. CDR1 and CDR2 (germline): SNHLY, FYNNEI. The CDR3 totals 14 residues. The CDR3 DNA follows: TGTGCCAGCAGCGAAAGACAGGGAAACTATGGCTACACCTTC. Translated: CASSERQGNYGYTF.

The gene calls are TRBV7-2 and TRBJ2-5; 12 nucleotides align to TRBD1. V lost 8 bases to trimming and J lost 5 bases; unmatched junction nucleotides: 12. The CDR3 is 16 amino acids. The germline V gene has CDR1 SGHTA and CDR2 FQGNSA. In DNA form, the CDR3 reads TGTGCCAGCTCCTCTCGCGGGACAGGGGGCGGTGAGACCCAGTACTTC. This translates into CASSSRGTGGGETQYF.

This clone was recorded only once. The J gene is TRBJ2-7, the V gene TRBV5-1; TRBD1 is a possible D gene (6 bases). The CDR3 has 15 amino acids. The V gene lost 0 bases and the J gene lost 3 bases, with 13 bases spanning the gap. The germline gives CDR1 SGHRS, CDR2 YFSETQ. The CDR3, as DNA: TGCGCCAGCAGCTTGGGGGGCCGGGACAACTACGAGCAGTACTTC. Translation: CASSLGGRDNYEQYF.

The V call is TRBV28, the J call TRBJ1-3; D gene ambiguous. Trimming took off 2 bases at V and 1 base at J, with 9 bases between the two ends. Germline lookup yields CDR1 MDHEN and CDR2 SYDVKM. The CDR3 loop spans 15 amino acids. In DNA, the CDR3 is TGTGCCAGCAGTTTAGAGGGCACTTCTGGAAACACCATATATTTT. Amino acids: CASSLEGTSGNTIYF.

The gene calls are TRBV30 and TRBJ1-4, with D unresolved. V shed 3 bases and J shed 0 bases, with 8 bases lying between them. The CDR3 length is 14 residues. Germline lookup yields CDR1 GTSNPN and CDR2 SVGIG (reference sequence). The CDR3 loop is CAWRSVATNEKLFF. Written as DNA, the CDR3 is TGTGCCTGGAGGTCAGTTGCAACTAATGAAAAACTGTTTTTT.

V is TRBV28 and J is TRBJ1-2; 7 nucleotides align to TRBD1. The trim removed 5 bases at V and 5 bases at J, leaving 5 bases unmatched. CDR1 and CDR2 from the germline V gene are MDHEN and SYDVKM. This CDR3 is 13 amino acids long. The CDR3, as DNA: TGTGCCAGCAGTCTTTCAGGGGGATATGGCTACACCTTC. It specifies CASSLSGGYGYTF.

The rearrangement joins TRBV21-1 to TRBJ1-3; the D segment call TRBD1 is taken from the table without a DNA check. TRBV21-1 is termed a pseudogene. This CDR3 is 17 amino acids long. The CDR3 DNA is TGTGCCAGCAGCAAAATTGGGGACAGGAGACTTGGAAACACCATATATTTT. It codes for CASSKIGDRRLGNTIYF.

The CDR3: CASSSLGGMSYGYTF. CDR3 DNA sequence: TGTGCCAGCAGCTCGTTGGGGGGGATGTCATATGGCTACACCTTC. The chain links TRBV7-2 to TRBJ1-2; weak D call: TRBD1 (5 bases). The CDR3 extends over 15 amino acids. V dropped 4 bases and J dropped 5 bases, with 17 bases sitting between them. Germline V gene lookup returns CDR1 SGHTA and CDR2 FQGNSA.

The chain is built from TRBV28 and TRBJ1-1; D is unresolved. The V gene's germline CDR1 is MDHEN and CDR2 SYDVKM. The CDR3 totals 12 residues. V lost 5 bases and J lost 4, with 8 bases in between. For the CDR3, the DNA is TGTGCCAGCAGTCCTTTGTCCACTGAAGCTTTCTTT. The encoded protein is CASSPLSTEAFF.

The sample holds a few counts of this clone. This chain links TRBV28 with TRBJ1-2, with TRBD1 matching over 9 bases. CDR1 MDHEN and CDR2 SYDVKM come from the germline V gene. CDR3 length equals 13 residues. Germline trimming cut 7 bases from V and 8 bases from J; bases unmatched to any gene: 8. The CDR3, as DNA: TGTGCCAGCACCCCGGGACAGGGTAAGGGCTACACCTTC. This codes for CASTPGQGKGYTF.

The J gene is TRBJ1-3, the V gene TRBV5-1; no definite D call. V was clipped by 4 bases and J by 8 bases, with 13 bases between them. Germline V gives CDR1 SGHRS, CDR2 YFSETQ. There are 13 residues in the CDR3. The CDR3 DNA sequence: TGCGCCAGCAGCCCCCGGGTGGGTGACACCATATATTTT. This encodes CASSPRVGDTIYF. The whole variable domain, remainder taken from reference TRBV5-1 and TRBJ1-3, is KAGVTQTPRYLIKTRGQQVTLSCSPISGHRSVSWYQQTPGQGLQFLFEYFSETQRNKGNFPGRFSGRQFSNSRSEMNVSTLELGDSALYLCASSPRVGDTIYFGEGSWLTVV.

The CDR3 sequence is CASSNNRGYGYTF. In DNA, the CDR3 is TGTGCCAGCAGCAACAACAGGGGGTATGGCTACACCTTC. J is TRBJ1-2 and V is TRBV9; 8 positions agree with TRBD1. J was trimmed by 5 bases and V by 4 bases; bases with no gene match: 4. The CDR3 runs to 13 residues. Germline V gene lookup returns CDR1 SGDLS and CDR2 YYNGEE.

The rearrangement joins TRBV9 to TRBJ2-1; 10 nucleotides align to TRBD1. Unmatched junction bases numbered 4, after V lost 0 bases and J lost 7 bases. CDR3 length: 15 amino acids. Germline-derived CDR1 and CDR2 are SGDLS and YYNGEE. The chain's CDR3 is CASSVGGQGWNEQFF. In DNA, the CDR3 is TGTGCCAGCAGCGTAGGGGGACAGGGGTGGAATGAGCAGTTCTTC.

The chain is built from TRBV5-1 and TRBJ1-2, with D possibly matching TRBD1 (5 bases). Germline CDR1 is SGHRS and CDR2 is YFSETQ. CDR3 length: 14 amino acids. The ends were cut back, 5 bases at V and 2 bases at J, with 13 bases in the middle. The CDR3 region has the DNA TGCGCCAGCAGACGAGACAGCGACAACTATGGCTACACCTTC. Translation: CASRRDSDNYGYTF.

The CDR3 DNA reads as TGTGCCAGCAGCACCCAGACAGGAGACTATGGCTACACCTTC. It encodes CASSTQTGDYGYTF. V gene TRBV7-2 combines with J gene TRBJ1-2, with a weak D call TRBD1 (6 bases). Germline CDR1 and CDR2: SGHTA and FQGNSA. The CDR3 length is 14 residues. V was trimmed by 5 bases and J by 3 bases, leaving 13 bases between them.

The chain couples TRBV5-1 to TRBJ1-5; D ambiguous. The V and J ends lost 0 bases and 2 bases respectively, with 12 bases between them. Germline V gene lookup returns CDR1 SGHRS and CDR2 YFSETQ. This CDR3 contains 16 residues. CDR3 nucleotide sequence: TGCGCCAGCAGCTTGGGAGGTTCGTGGGGCAATCAGCCCCAGCATTTT. As protein: CASSLGGSWGNQPQHF.

The CDR3 coding sequence is TGTGCCAGCAGTGAACCTGGGTTGGGGGCTGGCGAGCAGTACTTC. It codes for CASSEPGLGAGEQYF. This chain connects TRBV6-1 to TRBJ2-7, with D possibly matching TRBD1 (6 bases). This CDR3 has 15 residues. Trimming removed 2 bases at V and 6 bases at J, with 17 bases between. CDR1 MNHNS and CDR2 SASEGT come from the germline V gene.

This chain connects TRBV11-3 to TRBJ1-1, with D possibly being TRBD1 (5 bases). Trimming took 5 bases from V and 6 from J, leaving 13 bases between them. There are 13 residues in the CDR3. Germline V lookup: CDR1 SGHNT, CDR2 YENEEA. The CDR3 nucleotides are TGTGCCAGCAGCCACGGGAGGGGTGCTGAAGCTTTCTTT. Its translation is CASSHGRGAEAFF.

This clone was counted a few times. The chain links TRBV10-2 to TRBJ1-3; D unresolved. V gave up 4 bases and J gave up 4 bases, with 11 bases separating them. CDR3 length equals 14 residues. CDR1 and CDR2 from the germline V gene are WSHSY and SAAADI. DNA of the CDR3: TGCGCCAGCAGTGTTGGAGATTCGGGAAACACCATATATTTT. Translation gives CASSVGDSGNTIYF.

Concerning this clone: In the same sample, other DNA sequences code for this CDR3. The chain links TRBV9 to TRBJ2-7; TRBD2 is a possible D gene (5 bases). This CDR3 is 13 amino acids long. The V and J ends lost 2 bases and 1 base respectively, with 7 bases between them. CDR1 is SGDLS, CDR2 YYNGEE, per germline. In nucleotides, the CDR3 is TGTGCCAGCAGCGTCGGGGATTCCTACGAGCAGTACTTC. Its translation is CASSVGDSYEQYF. Filled out from reference TRBV9 and TRBJ2-7, the complete variable domain reads DSGVTQTPKHLITATGQRVTLRCSPRSGDLSVYWYQQSLDQGLQFLIQYYNGEERAKGNILERFSAQQFPDLHSELNLSSLELGDSALYFCASSVGDSYEQYFGPGTRLTVT.